This T cell receptor (beta chain) was captured by sequencing in a study of beta chain features in type 1 diabetes. cDNA synthesis used the whole RNA isolate, giving expressed TCRB sequences. The assay was immunoSEQ multiplex PCR, and TCRdb's table has in-frame clones only and misses some. Among hundreds of thousands of clones listed, 9.6% were seen once. With respect to this clone: Antigen unknown.

Study-level results: Patients with type 1 diabetes carried fewer insertions and had more deletions at their VDJ junctions.

J gave up 14 bases and V 0 bases, and 10 bases lay outside the gene matches. The CDR3 runs to 13 residues. Per the germline V gene, CDR1 is GTSNPN and CDR2 is SVGIG (reference sequence). The chain carries TRBV30 and TRBJ2-1; the match to TRBD2 covers 7 bases. Input material: naive CD4+ T cells from blood. This TCR came from a woman in her late teens or twenties in good health. CDR3 bases: TGTGCCTGGAGTGTTTCAAGGGAGGGCAGTAAGTTCTTC. Encoded protein: CAWSVSREGSKFF.